This entry describes one T cell receptor (beta chain). The data were taken from a study of shared clonotypes between healthy human individuals. The overall study: The study enrolled a couple of women and a few men aged 18 to 49.

The V gene's germline CDR1 is SGHRS and CDR2 YFSETQ. The ends were cut back, 8 bases at V and 0 bases at J, with 17 bases in the middle. This CDR3 has 16 amino acids. The study drew all its donors from Caucasian adults living in Nashville, Tennessee. The table came from immunoSEQ multiplex PCR; TCRdb's copy has only in-frame clones and leaves some out. The sample has more than 850,000 clones; 70% to 80% are singletons. This receptor was identified in a man aged 18-30 years in good health. Some clones in this sample may be carry-over from other donors' samples. V gene TRBV5-1 combines with J gene TRBJ2-2; tentative D call: TRBD1 (5 bases). The source material was memory CD4+ T cells from PBMCs. Subset here: CD45RA-negative fraction. This CDR3 reads CASRLQGSPNTGELFF. Written as DNA, the CDR3 is TGCGCCAGTCGACTTCAGGGATCGCCGAACACCGGGGAGCTGTTTTTT.